The next 10 T cell receptor beta chains were all read from a single sample in a study of neurological immune-mediated disorders. TCRdb re-derived calls from the 5' RACE reads in MiXCR, one entry per CDR3 protein. Altogether about 120,000 distinct CDR3 sequences are present, around 3% being singletons, with the ten largest covering roughly 1.3%. Sample: PBMCs. The receptors originated from a woman under 40 with multiple sclerosis.

This clonotype occurred many times. V is TRBV20-1 and J is TRBJ1-5, with D tentatively TRBD1 (5 bases). CDR3 length: 14 residues. The germline V gene encodes CDR1 DFQATT and CDR2 SNEGSKA (reference sequence). Trimming left V 5 bases short and J 0 bases short, with 11 bases between. The CDR3 region has the DNA TGCAGTGCTGGGGGATTCTATAGCAATCAGCCCCAGCATTTT. The encoded protein is CSAGGFYSNQPQHF.

The chain employs TRBV20-1 and TRBJ1-2; D remains ambiguous. V dropped 3 bases and J dropped 0 bases, with 11 bases sitting between them. CDR1 and CDR2 (germline): DFQATT, SNEGSKA (reference sequence). The CDR3 length is 14 residues. DNA of the CDR3: TGCAGTGCTAGGATTCCGCGATCTAACTATGGCTACACCTTC. Translated, it gives CSARIPRSNYGYTF.

This clonotype has more than one count but fewer than ten. The chain recombines TRBV29-1 with TRBJ2-3, with TRBD1 as a possible D gene (7 bases). The CDR3 is made up of 14 amino acids. Germline CDR1 and CDR2: SQVTM and ANQGSEA. V lost 6 bases, J lost 5 bases, and 18 bases lay in between. Here the CDR3 reads CSVRAQGGRDTQYF. For the CDR3, the DNA is TGCAGCGTGAGGGCTCAGGGGGGAAGAGATACGCAGTATTTT.

The table lists this clonotype with a few counts. It may be a read error: a sequence one base away is much more abundant. The chain has TRBV7-6 and TRBJ2-5; D ambiguous. CDR3 length equals 15 residues. Deletions cut 2 bases from V and 2 bases from J, with 12 bases between. Germline lookup yields CDR1 SGHVS and CDR2 FNYEAQ. The CDR3 DNA reads as TGTGCCAGCAGCTTACTGTCCAAAGGTCAAGAGACCCAGTACTTC. This translates into CASSLLSKGQETQYF.

V is TRBV12-5 and J is TRBJ2-6; 7 bases line up with TRBD1. Germline trimming cut 4 bases from V and 1 base from J; bases unmatched to any gene: 1. The CDR3 length is 15 residues. Looked up from germline, CDR1 is LGHNT and CDR2 is FRNRAP. The CDR3 reads CASGSGQSGANVLTF. The DNA of the CDR3 is TGTGCTAGTGGTTCGGGACAGTCTGGGGCCAACGTCCTGACTTTC. Complete variable domain (other parts from reference TRBV12-5 and TRBJ2-6): DARVTQTPRHKVTEMGQEVTMRCQPILGHNTVFWYRQTMMQGLELLAYFRNRAPLDDSGMPKDRFSAEMPDATLATLKIQPSEPRDSAVYFCASGSGQSGANVLTFGAGSRLTVL.

This clonotype was seen at least ten times. The chain is built from TRBV5-1 and TRBJ2-1; 9 bases are shared with TRBD1. J gave up 9 bases and V 4 bases, and 17 bases lay outside the gene matches. The CDR3 length is 17 residues. Germline V gene lookup returns CDR1 SGHRS and CDR2 YFSETQ. This CDR3 is CASSPEGPGQGFSEQFF. DNA for the CDR3: TGCGCCAGCAGCCCGGAGGGTCCGGGACAGGGTTTTAGTGAGCAGTTCTTC.

This clonotype was detected many times. V and J are TRBV20-1 and TRBJ1-5; D perhaps matches TRBD1 (5 bases). This CDR3 spans 13 amino acids. V was clipped by 5 bases and J by 5 bases, with 13 bases between them. From germline, CDR1 is DFQATT and CDR2 SNEGSKA (reference sequence). CDR3 sequence (DNA): TGCAGTGCTGGCGGTAGCAGGGATCAGCCCCAGCATTTT. This sequence encodes CSAGGSRDQPQHF.

This clonotype has at least ten counts. This chain connects TRBV6-2 or TRBV6-3 to TRBJ2-7; D may be TRBD1 (5 bases). The CDR3 has 15 amino acids. The germline CDR1 and CDR2 sequences are MNHEY and SVGEGT. V lost 7 bases, J lost 2 bases, and 18 bases lay in between. The CDR3 DNA reads as TGTGCCAGCACCTCGATCGACAGTTCAACCTACGAGCAGTACTTC. This sequence encodes CASTSIDSSTYEQYF.

This clonotype was observed at least ten times. The chain employs TRBV20-1 and TRBJ2-1, with unresolved D. From germline, CDR1 is DFQATT and CDR2 SNEGSKA (reference sequence). V shed 0 bases and J shed 0 bases, with 9 bases lying between them. The CDR3 runs 15 residues. CDR3 coding DNA: TGCAGTGCTAGAGATGAGGCTTTCTCCTACAATGAGCAGTTCTTC. The encoded protein is CSARDEAFSYNEQFF.

The V call is TRBV5-1, the J call TRBJ2-5; D not resolved. The length of the CDR3 is 12 residues. CDR1 SGHRS and CDR2 YFSETQ come from the germline V gene. V was cut by 1 base and J by 3 bases, with 4 bases left in between. CDR3 amino acids: CASSLKEETQYF. The DNA for the CDR3 is TGCGCCAGCAGCTTGAAAGAAGAGACCCAGTACTTC.